This TCR beta chain was recovered during a study of blood T cell repertoires in COVID-19. Study context: Researchers got acute and convalescent COVID-19 samples from the United States, Italy and Spain.

This clone was detected only once. Participants were placed into cohorts based on the clinical history they reported. CDR3 length equals 17 residues. Germline loops: CDR1 SGHAT, CDR2 FQNNGV. The V end lost 5 bases, the J end lost 4 bases, and 23 bases lay between the germline ends. The method was immunoSEQ multiplex PCR; TCRdb's version includes in-frame clones alone and lacks a portion of them. This sample has some 200,000 clones; approximately 92% occur once, and the top ten carry more than 3%. This rearrangement joins TRBV11-2 to TRBJ1-2; D might be TRBD1 (6 bases). Input material: PBMCs or T cells enriched from blood (not recorded which). This TCR was recovered from a woman aged 18-29 years in a cohort exposed to, infected with or recovered from COVID-19 (not recorded which). The CDR3 nucleotides read TGTGCCAGCAGCCCGGACAGTTCCCCTACGCTGGGCTATGGCTACACCTTC. Amino acids: CASSPDSSPTLGYGYTF.